A selection of T cell receptor beta chains follows, all from one sample in a study of human T cells and chemical hapten exposure. TCRdb passed the RACE reads through MiXCR, listing each CDR3 protein once. This sample has approximately 77,000 distinct CDR3 sequences, with roughly 7.1% found just once. Sequencing was performed on whole blood, taken in connection with sensitization to the hapten diphenylcyclopropenone (DPC). The source of these receptors is a woman in her 30s with alopecia areata. Some clones in this sample may be carry-over from other donors' samples. Both conserved end residues are part of each CDR3. A D gene is named only where the DNA matches it firmly. Size tells how often a clone was seen (once, few, many) or the class of an expanded clone, and some rows leave it out.

clone_size	v_call	j_call	d_call	cdr3_aa	cdr3_nt
many	TRBV14	TRBJ2-2	.	CASSLINTGELFF	TGTGCCAGCAGTCTTATTAACACCGGGGAGCTGTTTTTT
many	TRBV4-2	TRBJ2-3	TRBD2	CASSQGRTSGVTDTQYF	TGTGCCAGCAGCCAAGGGCGGACTAGCGGGGTTACAGATACGCAGTATTTT
.	TRBV20-1	TRBJ2-7	TRBD1	CSAYKTGGPYEQYF	TGCAGTGCTTATAAGACAGGGGGCCCCTACGAGCAGTACTTC
.	TRBV12-3/TRBV12-4	TRBJ1-6	.	CASAGVNSPLHF	TGTGCCAGCGCGGGGGTGAATTCACCCCTCCACTTT
.	TRBV6-8	TRBJ1-2	.	CASRYGTPLPSGYTF	TGTGCCAGCAGATATGGGACACCCCTGCCGAGTGGCTACACCTTC
many	TRBV30	TRBJ2-3	.	CAWRGWITDTQYF	TGTGCCTGGAGGGGATGGATTACAGATACGCAGTATTTT
many	TRBV4-2	TRBJ1-1	.	CASSQVGGRPEAFF	TGTGCCAGCAGCCAAGTCGGTGGGCGGCCTGAAGCTTTCTTT
few	TRBV4-1	TRBJ1-2	TRBD1	CASSQPGTGVYGYTF	TGCGCCAGCAGCCAACCTGGGACAGGGGTCTATGGCTACACCTTC
many	TRBV7-9	TRBJ2-3	.	CASSLDGGALTDTQYF	TGTGCCAGCAGCTTAGATGGTGGGGCCCTTACAGATACGCAGTATTTT
many	TRBV3-1	TRBJ2-3	TRBD2	CASSPTSGSTDTQYF	TGTGCCAGCAGCCCAACTAGCGGTTCCACAGATACGCAGTATTTT
few	TRBV9	TRBJ1-6	.	CASSVGLGSYNSPLHF	TGTGCCAGCAGCGTAGGACTGGGCTCCTATAATTCACCCCTCCACTTT
few	TRBV2	TRBJ2-5	.	CAKQRRDLQETQYF	TGTGCCAAACAACGCCGGGATCTCCAAGAGACCCAGTACTTC
many	TRBV6-5	TRBJ2-7	TRBD2	CASRRGTKRDYEQYF	TGTGCCAGCAGACGAGGGACTAAAAGGGACTACGAGCAGTACTTC
many	TRBV7-2	TRBJ2-3	.	CASSSMGPLNTDTQYF	TGTGCCAGCAGCTCTATGGGGCCTCTAAACACAGATACGCAGTATTTT
many	TRBV19	TRBJ2-3	.	CASSPQDYTQYF	TGTGCCAGTAGTCCGCAGGATTATACGCAGTATTTT
many	TRBV5-5	TRBJ1-2	.	CARPSRTDPYGYTF	TGTGCCAGACCTTCCAGGACGGACCCCTATGGCTACACCTTC
many	TRBV5-1	TRBJ1-1	TRBD1	CASRGQGATEAFF	TGCGCCAGCAGGGGACAGGGGGCAACTGAAGCTTTCTTT
many	TRBV7-9	TRBJ1-5	.	CASSLGLGQPQHF	TGTGCCAGCAGCTTAGGCCTGGGTCAGCCCCAGCATTTT
many	TRBV5-1	TRBJ1-4	.	CASSLGEPEKLFF	TGCGCCAGCAGCTTGGGGGAACCCGAAAAACTGTTTTTT
many	TRBV5-6	TRBJ2-3	.	CASSPALLTDTQYF	TGTGCCAGCAGCCCGGCCCTACTCACAGATACGCAGTATTTT
once	TRBV20-1	TRBJ1-6	.	CSARDPYGGSYNSPLNF	TGCAGTGCTAGAGATCCTTACGGGGGGTCCTATAATTCACCCCTCAACTTT
many	TRBV29-1	TRBJ2-2	.	CSVERPGGRTGELFF	TGCAGCGTTGAAAGACCCGGGGGCCGGACCGGGGAGCTGTTTTTT
.	TRBV6-1	TRBJ1-4	.	CASSEVVGRRRMGNEKLFF	TGTGCCAGCAGTGAAGTCGTGGGACGTCGGAGGATGGGGAATGAAAAACTGTTTTTT
many	TRBV6-5	TRBJ2-3	TRBD1	CASSYSSGGGYTQYF	TGTGCCAGCAGTTACTCATCAGGGGGCGGGTATACGCAGTATTTT
many	TRBV29-1	TRBJ1-3	TRBD1	CSVSRGQVGNTIYF	TGCAGCGTGAGCAGGGGGCAGGTTGGAAACACCATATATTTT
many	TRBV27	TRBJ1-1	.	CASRSVQWGRDTEAFF	TGTGCCAGCCGTTCGGTACAGTGGGGGAGGGACACTGAAGCTTTCTTT
few	TRBV3-1	TRBJ2-7	.	CASSQRGSDEQYF	TGTGCCAGCAGCCAACGAGGGTCGGACGAGCAGTACTTC
few	TRBV3-1	TRBJ2-2	TRBD1	CASRQGMYTGELFF	TGTGCCAGCAGACAGGGGATGTACACCGGGGAGCTGTTTTTT
many	TRBV6-2/TRBV6-3	TRBJ2-3	TRBD2	CASSYYPLAGGTDTQYF	TGTGCCAGCAGTTACTACCCTCTAGCGGGGGGCACAGATACGCAGTATTTT